The 5 T cell receptor beta chains presented below share a single source sample, sequenced in a study of OX40 agonist ivuxolimab in advanced cancers. Measured with immunoSEQ multiplex PCR; TCRdb has only the in-frame clones, and not every one. The table lists around 69,000 clones, about 86% of them singletons, with 2.5% to 3% in the top ten. The source was CD4+ or CD8+ T cells sorted from blood, collected in a trial of the OX40 agonist ivuxolimab. These receptor sequences come from an adult with an advanced solid tumor such as melanoma, head and neck, liver or kidney cancer.

The CDR3, as DNA: TGTGCCAGCAGCTCCCGCGGAACTACCGGGGAGCTGTTTTTT. Translation: CASSSRGTTGELFF. The V call is TRBV7-9, the J call TRBJ2-2; no clear D. The CDR3 extends over 14 amino acids. Germline CDR1 SEHNR, CDR2 FQNEAQ (reference sequence). V was trimmed by 4 bases and J by 5 bases, leaving 11 bases between them.

The rearrangement joins TRBV7-9 to TRBJ2-7, with 7 bases identical to TRBD2. With V trimmed by 5 bases and J by 5 bases, 9 bases remained unmatched. This CDR3 region has 14 residues. Per the germline V gene, CDR1 is SEHNR and CDR2 is FQNEAQ (reference sequence). CDR3 nucleotide sequence: TGTGCCAGCAGCCGTCCGACTAGCCCCCACGAGCAGTACTTC. This encodes CASSRPTSPHEQYF. Drawing the rest from reference TRBV7-9 and TRBJ2-7, the complete variable domain is DTGVSQNPRHKITKRGQNVTFRCDPISEHNRLYWYRQTLGQGPEFLTYFQNEAQLEKSRLLSDRFSAERPKGSFSTLEIQRTEQGDSAMYLCASSRPTSPHEQYFGPGTRLTVT.

In its sample, this clone was seen a few times. The V gene is TRBV7-2, the J gene TRBJ1-1, with D unresolved. Germline V gene sequence: CDR1 SGHTA, CDR2 FQGNSA. The germline V and J ends were trimmed by 5 bases and 5 bases, with 6 bases remaining between them. CDR3 length: 11 amino acids. This CDR3 is CASSPQTEAFF. CDR3 DNA sequence: TGTGCCAGCAGCCCGCAGACTGAAGCTTTCTTT.

The chain recombines TRBV11-3 with TRBJ1-3; no clear D. The CDR3 runs 19 residues. Germline-derived CDR1 and CDR2 are SGHNT and YENEEA. Trimming took 5 bases from V and 4 from J, leaving 27 bases between them. The CDR3 DNA reads as TGTGCCAGCAGCGGATTGGACGGCTACCCACCTTTTCGGGGAAACACCATATATTTT. Translating it yields CASSGLDGYPPFRGNTIYF.

The chain couples TRBV18 to TRBJ2-7; D may be TRBD1 (6 bases). Germline V lookup: CDR1 KGHSH, CDR2 LQKENI. The CDR3 is 14 amino acids. Trimming took off 6 bases at V and 0 bases at J, with 12 bases between the two ends. The CDR3 loop reads CASSPGTNSYEQYF. DNA for the CDR3: TGTGCCAGCTCCCCAGGGACAAACTCCTACGAGCAGTACTTC.